This paragraph reports one TCR beta chain. What this receptor recognizes is not known. Base qualities are not recorded, but no much larger clone differs from it by a single base. This specimen comes from a study of T cells in localized non-small cell lung cancer (dated by TCRdb to the early 2020s). For the wider study: The study analyzed T cell repertoires of about 230 early-stage NSCLC patients, comparing tumors and uninvolved tumor-adjacent lungs. The cohort was made up of some 240 treatment-naive NSCLC patients whose localized lung tumors had been resected. The mean age of the NSCLC patients was approximately 71 years, with 120 to 150 men and around 110 women.

The immunoSEQ Assay was used to sequence TCR beta CDR3 regions from DNA. As for the authors' bioinformatics: To compute T cell density, TCR beta template counts were normalized to usable DNA, which was estimated by amplifying housekeeping genes. Richness was estimated using the preseqR package, with extrapolation to 400,000 templates for PBMC samples and to 120,000 templates for tissue samples. Clonality was defined by subtracting Pielou's evenness from one. Differential abundance testing on productive amino-acid clonotypes, with a minimum total count of 5 and an alpha of 0.1, was used to identify tissue-enriched TCRs. Repertoire overlap between compartments was quantified with the Jaccard Index and Morisita Overlap Index. GLIPH grouped TCR beta CDR3s together with public tetramer-defined viral CDR3s, and a viral motif had to include at least three viral sequences and show V-gene enrichment. TCRdb re-hosts the immuneACCESS table, in-frame sequences only. Its copies lack some clones; in the studies checked, an unresolved V gene accounts for under half of them, and the cause for the rest is not known. That table supplies the V and J calls and clone size; D and trimming were determined from the DNA. Within this sample are about 46,000 clones, with 81% of them counted one time only. The biggest ten clones account for under 20% of the sample.

Its CDR3 holds 14 amino acids, cysteine through phenylalanine. The read is trimmed to its CDR3 DNA, 42 bases read in frame from base 1. V was cut back by 4 bases and J by 1 base, leaving a gap of 8 bases between them. CDR1 is given as MNHEY and CDR2 as SMNVEV, both from the germline V gene (reference sequence). At diagnosis, tumor, uninvolved tumor-adjacent lung and peripheral blood were collected and then preserved as a mix of FFPE and fresh-frozen material. For TCR repertoire profiling, the blood samples were analyzed as peripheral blood mononuclear cells. What the research found in general, with its limitations: The highest T cell clonality was observed in uninvolved tumor-adjacent lung, where clonality exceeded that of tumor, suggesting that antigenic responses were more focused in uninvolved tumor-adjacent lung. Higher T cell density in blood was associated with longer overall survival, whereas higher clonality in adjacent lung was associated with shorter survival. Because of the exploratory design, TCR variables were selected using unadjusted p-values without false-discovery rate correction. A median of roughly 60 of the top 100 tumor clones were detected in paired uninvolved adjacent lung, and 25 to 35 of these tumor clones were also found among the top 100 clones of the paired uninvolved adjacent lung. Because multi-region tumor sequencing was not done, intratumor heterogeneity could not be ruled out.

The sample here was peripheral blood mononuclear cells, taken before any cancer treatment. Recombination joined TRBV27 with TRBJ2-1, with no reliable assignment of the D segment. The sequence was collected from a man aged 35 to 70 with stage III lung adenocarcinoma. The CDR3 in this case is CASSSLLSYNEQFF. At the DNA level, the sequence is TGTGCCAGCAGTTCCCTCCTTTCCTACAATGAGCAGTTCTTC.